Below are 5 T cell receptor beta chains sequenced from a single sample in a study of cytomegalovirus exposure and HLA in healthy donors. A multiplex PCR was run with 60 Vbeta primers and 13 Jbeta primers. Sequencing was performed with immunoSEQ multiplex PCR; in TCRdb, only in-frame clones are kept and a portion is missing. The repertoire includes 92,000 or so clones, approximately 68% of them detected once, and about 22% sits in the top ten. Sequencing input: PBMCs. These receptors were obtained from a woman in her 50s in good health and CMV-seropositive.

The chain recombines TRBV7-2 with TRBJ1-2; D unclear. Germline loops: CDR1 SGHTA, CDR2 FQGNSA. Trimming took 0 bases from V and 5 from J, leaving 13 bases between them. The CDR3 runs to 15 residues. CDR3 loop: CASSLAPAGVYGYTF. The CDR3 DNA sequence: TGTGCCAGCAGCTTAGCCCCCGCAGGTGTTTATGGCTACACCTTC.

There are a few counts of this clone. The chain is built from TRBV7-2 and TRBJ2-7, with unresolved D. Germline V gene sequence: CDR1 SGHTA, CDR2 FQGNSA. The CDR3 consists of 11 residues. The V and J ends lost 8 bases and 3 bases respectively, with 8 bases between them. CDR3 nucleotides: TGTGCCAGCGGTCTAAACTACGAGCAGTACTTC. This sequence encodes CASGLNYEQYF.

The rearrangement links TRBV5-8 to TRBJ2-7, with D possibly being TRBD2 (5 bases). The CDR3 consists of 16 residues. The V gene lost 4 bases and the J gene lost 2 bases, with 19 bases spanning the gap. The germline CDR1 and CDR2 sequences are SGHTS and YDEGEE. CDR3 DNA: TGTGCCAGCAGCAACTACCCCCGGGGAATCCCCTACGAGCAGTACTTC. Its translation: CASSNYPRGIPYEQYF.

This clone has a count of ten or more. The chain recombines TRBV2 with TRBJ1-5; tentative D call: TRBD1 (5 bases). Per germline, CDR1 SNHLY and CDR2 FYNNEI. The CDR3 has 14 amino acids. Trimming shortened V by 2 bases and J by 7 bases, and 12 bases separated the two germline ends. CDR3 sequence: CASSEMWGRQPQHF. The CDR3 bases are TGTGCCAGCAGTGAAATGTGGGGGAGGCAGCCCCAGCATTTT. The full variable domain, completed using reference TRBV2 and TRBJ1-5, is EPEVTQTPSHQVTQMGQEVILRCVPISNHLYFYWYRQILGQKVEFLVSFYNNEISEKSEIFDDQFSVERPDGSNFTLKIRSTKLEDSAMYFCASSEMWGRQPQHFGDGTRLSIL.

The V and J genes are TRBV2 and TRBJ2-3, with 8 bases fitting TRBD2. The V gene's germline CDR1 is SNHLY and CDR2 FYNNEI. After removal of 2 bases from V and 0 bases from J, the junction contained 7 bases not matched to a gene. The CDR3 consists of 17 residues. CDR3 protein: CASSEPPGLVSTDTQYF. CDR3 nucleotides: TGTGCCAGCAGTGAACCACCGGGACTAGTAAGCACAGATACGCAGTATTTT.